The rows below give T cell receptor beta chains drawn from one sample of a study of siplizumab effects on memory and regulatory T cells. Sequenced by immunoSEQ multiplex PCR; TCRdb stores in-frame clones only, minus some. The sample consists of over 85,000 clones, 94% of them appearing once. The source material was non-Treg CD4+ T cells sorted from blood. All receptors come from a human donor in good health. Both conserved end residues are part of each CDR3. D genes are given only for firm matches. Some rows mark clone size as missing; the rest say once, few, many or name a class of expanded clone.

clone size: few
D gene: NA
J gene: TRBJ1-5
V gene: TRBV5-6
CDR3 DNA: TGTGCCAGCAGCTTTGGGGGGATCGGGCCCCAGCATTTT
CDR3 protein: CASSFGGIGPQHF

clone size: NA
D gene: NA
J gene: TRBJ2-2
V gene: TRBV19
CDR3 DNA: TGTGCCAGTAGTATTGGGATACTCTTCACCGGGGAGCTGTTTTTT
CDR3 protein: CASSIGILFTGELFF

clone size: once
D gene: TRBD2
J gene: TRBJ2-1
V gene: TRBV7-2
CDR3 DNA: TGTGCCAGCAGCAAAGCCGGGACTAGCGGGAGGAATGAGCAGTTCTTC
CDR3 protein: CASSKAGTSGRNEQFF

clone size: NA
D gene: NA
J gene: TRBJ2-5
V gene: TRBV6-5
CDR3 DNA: TGTGCCAGCACCCCACCCGGGACCAGGGAGACCCAGTACTTC
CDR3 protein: CASTPPGTRETQYF

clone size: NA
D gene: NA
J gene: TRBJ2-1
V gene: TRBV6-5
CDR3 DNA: TGTGCCAGCAGTTACAGGAGGGAGGCCCCAAATGAGCAGTTCTTC
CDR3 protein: CASSYRREAPNEQFF

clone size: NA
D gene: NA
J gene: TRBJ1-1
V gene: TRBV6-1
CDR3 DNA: TGTGCCAGCAGTGAATGGCGGGCCGGGACTGAAGCTTTCTTT
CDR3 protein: CASSEWRAGTEAFF

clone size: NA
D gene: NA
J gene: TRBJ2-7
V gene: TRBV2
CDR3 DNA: TGTGCCAGCAGTGCACAGATATCCTACGAGCAGTACTTC
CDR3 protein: CASSAQISYEQYF

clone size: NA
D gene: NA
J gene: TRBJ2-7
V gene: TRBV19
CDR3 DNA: TGTGCCAGTAGTCCCCGAGTGTTTTCAGGGAACGAGCAGTACTTC
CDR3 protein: CASSPRVFSGNEQYF

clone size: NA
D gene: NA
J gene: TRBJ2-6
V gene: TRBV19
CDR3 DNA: TGTGCCAGTAGTCCGCCCTCGCAGGGGCTTGGGGCCAACGTCCTGACTTTC
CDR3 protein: CASSPPSQGLGANVLTF

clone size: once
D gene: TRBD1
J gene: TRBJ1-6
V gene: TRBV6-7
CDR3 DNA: TGTGCCAGCAGTAGGACAGGGGGCGCCCATAATTCACCCCTCCACTTT
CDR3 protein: CASSRTGGAHNSPLHF

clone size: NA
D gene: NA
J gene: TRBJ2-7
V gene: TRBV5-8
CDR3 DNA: TGTGCCAGCAGCTTGGGGCACAGGGCCTACGAGCAGTACTTC
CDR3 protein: CASSLGHRAYEQYF

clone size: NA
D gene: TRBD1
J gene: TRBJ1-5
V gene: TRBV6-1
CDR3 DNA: TGTGCCAGCAGGGACAGGATTAGCAATCAGCCCCAGCATTTT
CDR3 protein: CASRDRISNQPQHF

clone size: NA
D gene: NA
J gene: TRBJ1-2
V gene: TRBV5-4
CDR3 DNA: TGTGCCAGCAGCTTGGAGGCCAGGGGAGGAGGCTACACCTTC
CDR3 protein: CASSLEARGGGYTF

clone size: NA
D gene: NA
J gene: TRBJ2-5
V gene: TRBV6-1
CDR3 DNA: TGTGCCAGCAGTGAGGTCGGGGTCCGCGAGACCCAGTACTTC
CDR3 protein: CASSEVGVRETQYF

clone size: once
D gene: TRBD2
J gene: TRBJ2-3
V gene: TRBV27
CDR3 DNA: TGTGCCAGCAGGACTAGCGGGGGGGCCGCAGATACGCAGTATTTT
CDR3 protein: CASRTSGGAADTQYF

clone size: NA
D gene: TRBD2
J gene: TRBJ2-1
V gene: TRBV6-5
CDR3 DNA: TGTGCCAGCAGTCGGGGGAGCGGGAGAGCGAATGAGCAGTTCTTC
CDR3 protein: CASSRGSGRANEQFF

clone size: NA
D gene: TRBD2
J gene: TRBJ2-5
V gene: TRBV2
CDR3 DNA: TGTGCCAGCAGCAGCGACGGACTAGAACAAGAGACCCAGTACTTC
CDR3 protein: CASSSDGLEQETQYF

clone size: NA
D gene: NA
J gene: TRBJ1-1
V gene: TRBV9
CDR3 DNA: TGTGCCAGCAGCTTAGATGGGGGTAGAGGGACTGAAGCTTTCTTT
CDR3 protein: CASSLDGGRGTEAFF

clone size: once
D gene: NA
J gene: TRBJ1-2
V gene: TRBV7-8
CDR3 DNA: TGTGCCAGCAGCTCGGATGACCAAGGCTACACCTTC
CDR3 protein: CASSSDDQGYTF

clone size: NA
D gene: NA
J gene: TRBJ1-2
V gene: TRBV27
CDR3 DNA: TGTGCCAGCAGTCCACGGGGGGCTTATGGCTACACCTTC
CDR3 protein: CASSPRGAYGYTF

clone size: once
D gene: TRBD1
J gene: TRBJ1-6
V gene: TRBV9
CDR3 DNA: TGTGCCAGCAGCGTAGGCTGGGACAGGGCTAATTCACCCCTCCACTTT
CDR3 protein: CASSVGWDRANSPLHF

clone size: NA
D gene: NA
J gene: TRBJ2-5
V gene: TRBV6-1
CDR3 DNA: TGTGCCAGCAGTGAGCATACTAGGGCCCAAGAGACCCAGTACTTC
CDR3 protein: CASSEHTRAQETQYF

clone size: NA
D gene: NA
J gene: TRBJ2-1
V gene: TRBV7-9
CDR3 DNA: TGTGCCAGCAGCTTAGCTGAGCAGTTCTTC
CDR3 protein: CASSLAEQFF

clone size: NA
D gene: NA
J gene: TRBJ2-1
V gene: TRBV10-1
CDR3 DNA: TGCGCCAGCAGCCCTAACCGGGCCGGTGAGCAGTTCTTC
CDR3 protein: CASSPNRAGEQFF

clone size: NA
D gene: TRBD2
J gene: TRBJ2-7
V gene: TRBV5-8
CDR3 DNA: TGTGCCAGCACTACAGTGGGGGAGGGAAGCTACGAGCAGTACTTC
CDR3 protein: CASTTVGEGSYEQYF

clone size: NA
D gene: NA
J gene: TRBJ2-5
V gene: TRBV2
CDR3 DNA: TGTGCCAGCAGTGGGGAGGTGGGACGGCTGTACTTC
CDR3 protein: CASSGEVGRLYF

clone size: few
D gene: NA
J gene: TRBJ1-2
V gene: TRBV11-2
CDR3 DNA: TGTGCCAGCAGCTCCCCCCGTGGCGGCTACACCTTC
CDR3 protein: CASSSPRGGYTF

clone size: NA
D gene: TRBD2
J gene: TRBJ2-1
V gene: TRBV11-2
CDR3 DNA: TGTGCCAGCAGCTTAATCCGGGGGGGGCAAAGCTCCTACAATGAGCAGTTCTTC
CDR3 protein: CASSLIRGGQSSYNEQFF

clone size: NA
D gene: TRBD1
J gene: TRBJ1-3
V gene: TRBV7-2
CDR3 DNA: TGTGCCAGCAGCTTAGTGGCAGGGGGCACTGGAAACACCATATATTTT
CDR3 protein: CASSLVAGGTGNTIYF

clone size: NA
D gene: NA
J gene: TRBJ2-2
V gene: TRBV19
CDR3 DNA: TGTGCCAGTAGTCGCCATACAATCACCGGGGAGCTGTTTTTT
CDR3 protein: CASSRHTITGELFF

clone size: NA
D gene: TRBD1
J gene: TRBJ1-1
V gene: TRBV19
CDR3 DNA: TGTGCCAGTAGTCAAGGGGGCCGCGGCACTGAAGCTTTCTTT
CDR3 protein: CASSQGGRGTEAFF